These T cell receptor beta chains were read from a single sample in a study of blood T cell repertoires in COVID-19. The repertoire was sequenced with immunoSEQ multiplex PCR; TCRdb's copy has only in-frame clones and lacks some. This table holds about 230,000 clones, around 80% found once. The sequencing sample was made of peripheral blood. The receptors here all came from a woman between 40 and 55 years old who had recovered from COVID-19. Each CDR3 is given with its conserved first and last residue. A D gene is named only where the DNA matches it firmly. Not every row has a clone size; where given, it reads once, few, many or a size class.

V gene	D gene	J gene	clone size	CDR3 DNA	CDR3 protein
TRBV30	NA	TRBJ2-7	NA	TGTGCCTGCCCCGTAAGGGGGAGCTCCTACGAGCAGTACTTC	CACPVRGSSYEQYF
TRBV11-3	NA	TRBJ2-1	NA	TGTGCCAGCAGCTTAGGAGGCAGTAGCTCCTACAATGAGCAGTTCTTC	CASSLGGSSSYNEQFF
TRBV30	NA	TRBJ1-1	few	TGTGCCTGGATAGGCGGGCAGCTTATGAACACTGAAGCTTTCTTT	CAWIGGQLMNTEAFF
TRBV19	NA	TRBJ1-5	NA	TGTGCCAGTAGTATCAAAAGGGGATCCCTCGCTCAGCCCCAGCATTTT	CASSIKRGSLAQPQHF
TRBV5-1	NA	TRBJ2-3	NA	TGCGCCAGCAGCTTGGGGCGGGTAAGCACAGATACGCAGTATTTT	CASSLGRVSTDTQYF
TRBV5-1	TRBD1	TRBJ1-1	NA	TGCGCCAGCAGCCTAAGACAGGGGAACACTGAAGCTTTCTTT	CASSLRQGNTEAFF
TRBV28	TRBD1	TRBJ2-2	once	TGTGCCAGCAGTTCAGGGGGCGGAACTACCGGGGAGCTGTTTTTT	CASSSGGGTTGELFF
TRBV14	NA	TRBJ2-5	NA	TGTGCCAGCAGCCAAGTGTACAGGGCAAAAATGCAAGAGACCCAGTACTTC	CASSQVYRAKMQETQYF
TRBV19	NA	TRBJ1-2	NA	TGTGCCAGTACGAACGACAGATACTATGGCTACACCTTC	CASTNDRYYGYTF
TRBV19	NA	TRBJ1-5	NA	TGTGCCAGTAGTATAGGGAGTCGAGTGGGGGGACCTGATCAGCCCCAGCATTTT	CASSIGSRVGGPDQPQHF
TRBV4-3	NA	TRBJ2-3	NA	TGCGCCAGCAGCCCCCAACCTCCGGGACTCACCACAGATACGCAGTATTTT	CASSPQPPGLTTDTQYF
TRBV6-5	NA	TRBJ1-1	NA	TGTGCCAGCAGTTACCGGGGTAAGAACACTGAAGCTTTCTTT	CASSYRGKNTEAFF
TRBV24-1	TRBD2	TRBJ2-1	NA	TGTGCCACCAGTGACCCCGGGACTAGCGGGGGGGCGCGGAATGAGCAGTTCTTC	CATSDPGTSGGARNEQFF
TRBV19	NA	TRBJ2-3	NA	TGTGCCAGTAGTGTCATGACTCTCTTCCCGGGTACGCAGTATTTT	CASSVMTLFPGTQYF
TRBV5-1	NA	TRBJ1-2	NA	TGCGCCAGCAGCTTGGTTTTCGCGACAGGAGATGGCTACACCTTC	CASSLVFATGDGYTF
TRBV14	TRBD2	TRBJ2-3	NA	TGTGCCAGCAGAGATAGCGGGCCGGGTACGCAGTATTTT	CASRDSGPGTQYF
TRBV14	NA	TRBJ1-2	NA	TGTGCCAGCAGCCAAGATCGTCCGGGTGGGAGTGGCTACACCTTC	CASSQDRPGGSGYTF